A selection of T cell receptor beta chains follows, all from one sample in a study of blood T cell repertoires in COVID-19. TCRdb keeps only in-frame clones here, not all; method: immunoSEQ multiplex PCR. Altogether about 250,000 clones are present, around four fifths being singletons, with the ten largest covering approximately 8.6%. The sequenced sample was peripheral blood. The receptor source for this set is a man aged 35 to 55 with active or convalescent COVID-19. Each CDR3 is given with its conserved first and last residue. D genes are given only for firm matches. Some rows have no size entry. The others give once, few or many, or a class for an expanded clone.

v_gene	j_gene	abundance	len	d_gene	CDR3nt	CDR3aa
TRBV30	TRBJ1-5	-	15	TRBD1	TGTGCCTGGAGTGCTCTGACAGGGAGCAATCAGCCCCAGCATTTT	CAWSALTGSNQPQHF
TRBV19	TRBJ2-7	-	13	TRBD1	TGTGCCAGTATGCAGGGGGCAGCCTACGAGCAGTACTTC	CASMQGAAYEQYF
TRBV5-1	TRBJ2-2	-	14	-	TGCGCCAGCAGCAGGGGACAGAACACCGGGGAGCTGTTTTTT	CASSRGQNTGELFF
TRBV9	TRBJ2-5	-	18	-	TGTGCCAGCAGCGTAGGACCGTCCGGACTAACTTCGGAAGAGACCCAGTACTTC	CASSVGPSGLTSEETQYF
TRBV6-2/TRBV6-3	TRBJ1-2	few	14	-	TGTGCCAGCAGTTACTCGAAGGTCAGCGATGGCTACACCTTC	CASSYSKVSDGYTF
TRBV5-1	TRBJ1-6	-	14	TRBD1	TGCGCCAGCAGCCGGACAGGGAGTCCTTCACCCCTCCACTTT	CASSRTGSPSPLHF
TRBV5-1	TRBJ2-2	-	15	TRBD2	TGCGCCAGCAGCCCGGGACTAGCGGGAACCGGGGAGCTGTTTTTT	CASSPGLAGTGELFF
TRBV6-5	TRBJ2-2	-	14	-	TGTGCCAGCAGTTACGGCGGGAACACCGGGGAGCTGTTTTTT	CASSYGGNTGELFF
TRBV21-1	TRBJ2-1	-	16	-	TGTGCCAGCAGCAAGGGGAGGCAGTTGCCTAGCAATGAGCAGTTCTTC	CASSKGRQLPSNEQFF
TRBV2	TRBJ1-1	-	14	-	TGTGCCAGCAGTGATCGGGGTTGGGGCACTGAAGCTTTCTTT	CASSDRGWGTEAFF
TRBV6-2/TRBV6-3	TRBJ1-5	-	17	-	TGTGCCAGCAGTTACCGTCCCGCAGGGGCTAGCAATCAGCCCCAGCATTTT	CASSYRPAGASNQPQHF
TRBV5-1	TRBJ1-1	-	16	TRBD1	TGCGCCAGCAAAACCGGGACAGGGGGCTGGAACACTGAAGCTTTCTTT	CASKTGTGGWNTEAFF
TRBV5-4	TRBJ2-7	-	13	TRBD1	TGTGCCAGCTCCACAGGGGGTATCTACGAGCAGTACTTC	CASSTGGIYEQYF
TRBV7-3	TRBJ2-7	-	15	TRBD2	TGTGCCAGCTCCCTCGGGGCTAGCGGAAGGTACGAGCAGTACTTC	CASSLGASGRYEQYF
TRBV10-3	TRBJ2-1	-	18	TRBD2	TGTGCCATCAGGCCGGGACTAGCGGACAAGAGCTCCTACAATGAGCAGTTCTTC	CAIRPGLADKSSYNEQFF
TRBV5-4	TRBJ2-2	-	16	-	TGTGCCAGCAGCTTGGGTGGCAGGGGGGACACCGGGGAGCTGTTTTTT	CASSLGGRGDTGELFF
TRBV29-1	TRBJ2-2	-	14	-	TGCAGCGTTCGAGCCGAGGTGGATGCCGGGGAGCTGTTTTTT	CSVRAEVDAGELFF